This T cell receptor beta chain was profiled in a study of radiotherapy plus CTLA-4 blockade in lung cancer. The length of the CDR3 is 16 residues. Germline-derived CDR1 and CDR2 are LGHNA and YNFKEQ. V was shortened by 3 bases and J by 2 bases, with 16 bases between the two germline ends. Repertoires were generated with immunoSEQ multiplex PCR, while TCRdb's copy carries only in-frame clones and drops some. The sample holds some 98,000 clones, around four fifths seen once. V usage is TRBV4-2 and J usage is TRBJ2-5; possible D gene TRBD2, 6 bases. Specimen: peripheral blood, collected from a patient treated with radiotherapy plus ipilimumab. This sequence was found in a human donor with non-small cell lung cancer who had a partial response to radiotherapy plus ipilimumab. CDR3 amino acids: CASSQAFSAGQETQYF. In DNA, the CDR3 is TGTGCCAGCAGCCAGGCCTTTTCGGCGGGGCAAGAGACCCAGTACTTC.